The clone carrying this T cell receptor (beta chain) counts as medium-sized by frequency. The CDR3 runs to 13 residues. Germline V gene lookup returns CDR1 GTSNPN and CDR2 SVGIG (reference sequence). This sample is part of a study of CD8 T cells in cerebrospinal fluid in Alzheimer's disease. Using the 10x single-cell sequencing reads, TCRdb records one entry per CDR3 protein without DNA. The sample shows several hundred distinct CDR3 sequences, and 15% to 25% sits with its ten largest clones. The receptor's source is a human donor in good health. The chain employs TRBV30 and TRBJ2-1; TCRdb lists TRBD1, though no DNA is available to test this call. Material for sequencing was cerebrospinal fluid. The CDR3 spells CAWSVGGGREQFF.